The rows below give T cell receptor beta chains drawn from one sample of a study of cytomegalovirus exposure and HLA in healthy donors. Measured with immunoSEQ multiplex PCR; TCRdb has only the in-frame clones, and not every one. The data show 100,000 or so clones, 76% seen once. The source material was PBMCs. These receptors all stem from a man aged 40-49 years in good health and CMV-seropositive. Both conserved end residues are part of each CDR3. A D gene is named only where the DNA matches it firmly. Size is stated for part of the rows, as once, few or many counts, or as a class when the clone is expanded.

abundance | j_gene | d_gene | v_gene | CDR3aa | CDR3nt
. | TRBJ1-5 | TRBD1 | TRBV2 | CATNNRGQGQPQHF | TGTGCCACAAACAACAGGGGGCAGGGTCAGCCCCAGCATTTT
. | TRBJ1-1 | . | TRBV2 | CASIRYRSTEAFF | TGTGCCAGCATCCGGTATCGTAGCACTGAAGCTTTCTTT
. | TRBJ2-5 | . | TRBV6-1 | CASEGGRGPIIQYF | TGTGCCAGCGAGGGGGGTAGGGGGCCGATAATTCAGTACTTC
. | TRBJ1-6 | . | TRBV30 | CAWRTPGLDNSPLHF | TGTGCCTGGAGGACTCCAGGGCTCGATAATTCACCCCTCCACTTT
. | TRBJ2-1 | TRBD1 | TRBV10-3 | CAIRTGGGPYNEQFF | TGTGCCATCAGGACAGGGGGCGGCCCCTACAATGAGCAGTTCTTC
. | TRBJ1-4 | TRBD1 | TRBV2 | CAGQGSEKLFF | TGTGCCGGACAGGGGAGTGAAAAACTGTTTTTT
. | TRBJ2-3 | TRBD1 | TRBV5-1 | CASSEPGQDTQYF | TGCGCCAGCAGCGAACCGGGACAGGATACGCAGTATTTT
few | TRBJ1-3 | . | TRBV30 | CAWSELGAGNTIYF | TGTGCCTGGAGTGAATTAGGGGCTGGAAACACCATATATTTT
few | TRBJ2-5 | TRBD2 | TRBV5-4 | CASSWGTSGQETQYF | TGTGCCAGCAGCTGGGGGACTAGCGGGCAAGAGACCCAGTACTTC
. | TRBJ2-6 | . | TRBV7-3 | CASSFTGANVLTF | TGTGCCAGCAGCTTTACAGGGGCCAACGTCCTGACTTTC
. | TRBJ2-1 | . | TRBV4-1 | CASSQDRGIEQFF | TGCGCCAGCAGCCAAGATCGGGGAATAGAGCAGTTCTTC
. | TRBJ1-2 | . | TRBV7-9 | CASSFGGGYTF | TGTGCCAGCAGCTTTGGGGGCGGCTACACCTTC
few | TRBJ2-7 | TRBD2 | TRBV30 | CAWSFGGAGRQYF | TGTGCCTGGAGTTTCGGGGGAGCGGGGCGGCAGTACTTC
. | TRBJ2-2 | . | TRBV5-4 | CASSLAGTGELFF | TGTGCCAGCAGTCTCGCGGGGACCGGGGAGCTGTTTTTT
. | TRBJ2-1 | TRBD2 | TRBV11-2 | CASSSPGWRGASNEQFF | TGTGCCAGCAGCTCACCGGGTTGGCGGGGGGCCAGCAATGAGCAGTTCTTC
. | TRBJ2-7 | . | TRBV9 | CASSANPTESSYEQYF | TGTGCCAGCAGCGCCAACCCGACAGAGAGCTCCTACGAGCAGTACTTC
few | TRBJ1-1 | . | TRBV7-9 | CASSLERFEAFF | TGTGCCAGCAGCTTAGAGAGGTTTGAAGCTTTCTTT
. | TRBJ2-7 | . | TRBV30 | CAWNPPAGRFSYEQYF | TGTGCCTGGAATCCCCCAGCAGGCCGCTTCTCCTACGAGCAGTACTTC